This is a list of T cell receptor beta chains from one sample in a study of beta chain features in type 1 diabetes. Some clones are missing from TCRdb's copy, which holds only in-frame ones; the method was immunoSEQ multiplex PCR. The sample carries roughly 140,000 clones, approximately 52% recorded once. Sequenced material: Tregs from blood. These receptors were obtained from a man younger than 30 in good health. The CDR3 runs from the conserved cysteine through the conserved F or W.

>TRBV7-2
CASSTPGSYGYTF
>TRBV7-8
CASSRRGAVNQPQHF
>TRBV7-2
CASSLTSVPSDTQYF
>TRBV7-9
CASSSTSGGRNTGELFF
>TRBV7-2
CASSLGVLQGFFSSEAFF
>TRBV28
CASTSRGGYTDTQYF
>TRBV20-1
CSASSETQYF
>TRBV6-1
CASSATGGDYEQYF
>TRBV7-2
CASSFGSGTDTQYF
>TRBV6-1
CASSVRGDNQPQHF